Each of the 21 T cell receptor beta chains below was sequenced from the same sample in a study of blood T cells in healthy people across ages. Alongside a J-beta primer mix, a sample-barcoded 5' primer served in a second PCR lasting about 7 to 11 cycles. TCRdb redid the calling of the 5' RACE reads with MiXCR, one entry per CDR3 protein. The sample includes fewer than 900,000 distinct CDR3 sequences, more than 40% of them seen just once. The source material was blood. These TCRs come from a woman aged 55 to 70 in good health.

The chain recombines TRBV27 with TRBJ2-7; no clear D. Germline CDR1 reads MNHEY; CDR2 reads SMNVEV (reference sequence). Trimming took off 3 bases at V and 2 bases at J, with 8 bases between the two ends. The CDR3 covers 13 residues. The CDR3 protein is CASSLSVTYEQYF. CDR3 bases: TGTGCCAGCAGTTTGTCCGTCACCTACGAGCAGTACTTC.

This clonotype was detected only a few times. This chain links TRBV27 with TRBJ1-2; 9 bases agree with TRBD1. The J segment lost 4 bases and the V segment lost 5 bases, leaving 5 bases of the junction unmatched. The CDR3 extends over 14 amino acids. Germline V CDR1 and CDR2: MNHEY, SMNVEV (reference sequence). In DNA, the CDR3 is TGTGCCAGCAGTCCTCTACAGGGGGCCTATGGCTACACCTTC. This translates into CASSPLQGAYGYTF.

CDR3 protein: CASHRLAGGRYEQYF. The CDR3 region has the DNA TGTGCCAGCCACCGACTAGCGGGAGGGAGGTACGAGCAGTACTTC. The chain employs TRBV28 and TRBJ2-7; 14 nucleotides agree with TRBD2. The germline CDR1 and CDR2 sequences are MDHEN and SYDVKM. This CDR3 is 15 amino acids long. The V gene end was trimmed by 8 bases and the J gene end by 4 bases; junction bases not matched to a gene: 7.

This clonotype appeared a few times. This chain links TRBV29-1 with TRBJ1-2; 10 bases align to TRBD1. Looked up from germline, CDR1 is SQVTM and CDR2 is ANQGSEA. The J segment lost 8 bases and the V segment lost 7 bases, leaving 10 bases of the junction unmatched. The CDR3 is 13 amino acids. CDR3 loop: CSARQGAYEGYTF. The CDR3 region has the DNA TGCAGCGCCCGACAGGGGGCTTATGAGGGCTACACCTTC.

The V and J genes are TRBV12-3 or TRBV12-4 and TRBJ2-5; 13 bases are a match to TRBD2. The CDR3 contains 17 residues. Trimming removed 4 bases from V and 1 base from J; junction bases left unmatched: 6. The chain's CDR3 is CASSSPGLAGLQETQYF. As DNA, the CDR3 is TGTGCCAGCAGTTCGCCGGGACTAGCGGGACTCCAAGAGACCCAGTACTTC.

The rearrangement uses TRBV4-1 and TRBJ1-2; weak D call: TRBD1 (6 bases). Germline values: CDR1 MGHRA, CDR2 YSYEKL. The V and J ends lost 0 bases and 7 bases respectively, with 12 bases between them. This CDR3 region has 14 residues. The CDR3 region has the DNA TGCGCCAGCAGCCAAGATCAGGGGAGGGGTGGCTACACCTTC. Translated: CASSQDQGRGGYTF.

The chain couples TRBV6-5 to TRBJ2-1; a weak D match, TRBD1 (6 bases). Germline assignment: CDR1 MNHEY and CDR2 SVGAGI. The germline V and J ends were trimmed by 5 bases and 11 bases, with 13 bases remaining between them. This CDR3 region has 12 residues. The DNA for the CDR3 is TGTGCCAGCAGTACCAGGACAGCACAGCAGTTCTTC. It codes for CASSTRTAQQFF.

This sequence joins TRBV7-2 and TRBJ2-1; D unclear. The end of the DNA fits TRBJ2-7 better, so the J call may be wrong. The CDR3 runs to 14 residues. In germline, CDR1 is SGHTA, CDR2 FQGNSA. DNA of the CDR3: TGTGCCAGCAGCTTTAGCCACACCTACAATGAGCAGTACTTC. It codes for CASSFSHTYNEQYF.

As to this clonotype: Compared with germline, one end of the junction differs, possibly owing to a read error. This sequence joins TRBV30 and TRBJ2-1; tentatively, D is TRBD1 (6 bases). There are 11 residues in the CDR3. CDR1 is GTSNPN and CDR2 is SVGIG in the germline V gene (reference sequence). The CDR3 reads CAWSRGGEQFF. In DNA, the CDR3 is TGCGCCTGGAGCCGAGGGGGTGAGCAGTTCTTC.

V is TRBV29-1 and J is TRBJ2-1; D assignment may be TRBD1 or TRBD2 (5 bases each). V was clipped by 6 bases and J by 4 bases, with 13 bases between them. Germline-derived CDR1 and CDR2 are SQVTM and ANQGSEA. The length of the CDR3 is 13 residues. In nucleotides, the CDR3 is TGCAGCGTACGGGACGAACCTTACAATGAGCAGTTCTTC. It specifies CSVRDEPYNEQFF.

The gene calls are TRBV28 and TRBJ1-1, with no clear D. The CDR3 length is 14 residues. CDR1 MDHEN and CDR2 SYDVKM come from the germline V gene. V lost 2 bases and J 4 bases, leaving 11 bases between the germline ends. The DNA for the CDR3 is TGTGCCAGCAGTTTAATTAGGATGTTCACTGAAGCTTTCTTT. Its protein is CASSLIRMFTEAFF.

The V gene is TRBV14, the J gene TRBJ2-1; 7 nucleotides match TRBD1. This CDR3 has 15 amino acids. V lost 0 bases, J lost 10 bases, and 9 bases stayed unmatched. Germline-derived CDR1 and CDR2 are SGHDN and FVKESK. The CDR3 nucleotides are TGTGCCAGCAGCCAAGACTCCGACAGGGTCGAGGAGCAGTTCTTC. Translated, it gives CASSQDSDRVEEQFF.

In its sample, this clonotype was seen a few times. The DNA of the CDR3 is TGTGCCAGCACACATGAGGGGGGAAACTACAATGAGCAGTTCTTC. This gives the protein CASTHEGGNYNEQFF. The chain combines TRBV5-5 with TRBJ2-1, with D perhaps being TRBD1 or TRBD2 (6 bases each). The V end was cut by 6 bases, the J end by 3 bases, with 16 bases between. CDR1 and CDR2 (germline): SGHKS, YYEKEE (reference sequence). The CDR3 extends over 15 amino acids.

This chain uses TRBV7-9 with TRBJ2-6, with no clear D. Trimming cost V 1 base and J 4 bases, with 5 bases left between them. The V gene's germline CDR1 is SEHNR and CDR2 FQNEAQ (reference sequence). The CDR3 is 14 amino acids. The CDR3 sequence is CASSLVIGANVLTF. CDR3 nucleotides: TGTGCCAGCAGCTTAGTTATAGGGGCCAACGTCCTGACTTTC.

This clonotype was seen a handful of times. The V gene is TRBV20-1, the J gene TRBJ2-7, with D possibly matching TRBD2 (5 bases). The CDR3 sequence is 15 residues long. Germline loops: CDR1 DFQATT, CDR2 SNEGSKA (reference sequence). V lost 1 base and J lost 1, with 14 bases in between. The DNA of the CDR3 is TGCAGTGCTAGAGTTCCCGGGGTTCCGTCCTACGAGCAGTACTTC. This translates into CSARVPGVPSYEQYF.

This clonotype has more than one count but fewer than ten. The chain carries TRBV7-3 and TRBJ2-7; TRBD1 aligns across 7 bases. The CDR3 is made up of 14 amino acids. Per germline, CDR1 SGHTA and CDR2 FQGTGA. Trimming took 0 bases from V and 6 from J; bases not matched to a gene: 5. The CDR3 DNA reads as TGTGCCAGCAGCTTAACCGGGACAGACCCCGAGCAGTACTTC. It yields the protein CASSLTGTDPEQYF.

This clonotype was seen a few times. The chain joins TRBV25-1 to TRBJ1-1; tentative D call: TRBD1 (5 bases). The V end lost 7 bases, the J end lost 0 bases, and 9 bases lay between the germline ends. The CDR3 has 13 residues. Germline-derived CDR1 and CDR2 are MGHDK and SYGVNS. CDR3 in amino acids: CASTRDLNTEAFF. In DNA, the CDR3 is TGTGCCAGCACGAGGGACCTGAACACTGAAGCTTTCTTT.

The rearrangement links TRBV3-1 to TRBJ2-7; D might be TRBD2 (6 bases). This CDR3 region has 15 residues. V dropped 1 base and J dropped 0 bases, with 10 bases sitting between them. Per germline, CDR1 LGHDT and CDR2 YNNKEL (reference sequence). The chain's CDR3 is CASSQGGTPSYEQYF. CDR3 bases: TGTGCCAGCAGCCAAGGGGGGACTCCCTCCTACGAGCAGTACTTC.

A few counts support this clonotype. This chain joins TRBV6-2 or TRBV6-3 and TRBJ1-1; D is unclear. The CDR3 consists of 14 residues. Germline lookup yields CDR1 MNHEY and CDR2 SVGEGT. Deletions cut 0 bases from V and 7 bases from J, with 12 bases between. The CDR3 loop is CASSYSDSRFEAFF. Here the CDR3 DNA reads TGTGCCAGCAGTTACTCAGATAGCCGTTTTGAAGCTTTCTTT.

The rearrangement joins TRBV5-1 to TRBJ2-4; D uncertain. Germline CDR1 reads SGHRS; CDR2 reads YFSETQ. V was trimmed by 5 bases and J by 8 bases, leaving 23 bases between them. The CDR3 totals 16 residues. CDR3 DNA: TGCGCCAGCAGGTCTGTGTTGACTGGCTCGGGTGACATTCAGTACTTC. Residues: CASRSVLTGSGDIQYF.

The chain links TRBV21-1 to TRBJ1-2; the table calls TRBD1, which could not be checked here. TRBV21-1 corresponds to a pseudogene. This CDR3 region has 13 residues. Written as DNA, the CDR3 is TGTGCCAGAGGGACAGATACTAACTATGGCTACACCTTC. Translation gives CARGTDTNYGYTF.